This T cell receptor (beta chain) originates from a study of blood T cell repertoires in COVID-19. Profiled with immunoSEQ multiplex PCR; TCRdb holds only in-frame clones, not every one. Seen here are about 380,000 clones, more than 85% observed once, and the top ten hold about 2.7%. In germline, CDR1 is MNHEY, CDR2 SMNVEV (reference sequence). J gave up 1 base and V 8 bases, and 6 bases lay outside the gene matches. This CDR3 comprises 14 residues. The source of this sequence is a young woman who had recovered from COVID-19. Sequencing was carried out using PBMCs or T cells enriched from blood (not recorded which). V is TRBV27 and J is TRBJ1-1; 8 bases agree with TRBD1. CDR3 sequence: CASAITGGNTEAFF. In DNA form, the CDR3 reads TGTGCCAGCGCTATCACAGGGGGGAACACTGAAGCTTTCTTT.